The clone carrying this TCR beta chain was seen more than once but under ten times. The data were obtained in a study of identical twins. Via MiXCR, TCRdb re-called the 5' RACE reads, giving one row per CDR3 protein. The table lists 200,000 or so distinct CDR3 sequences, more than 6.5% of them singletons, with about 1.9% in the top ten. Trimming at V came to 7 bases and at J to 7 bases, leaving 16 bases not matched to a gene. Germline V CDR1 and CDR2: LNHDA, SQIVND (reference sequence). CDR3 size: 17 residues. The sample also formed part of further work on yellow fever vaccine responses in identical twins.

The rearrangement links TRBV19 to TRBJ2-2; 9 positions agree with TRBD1. This clonotype was sampled from a woman younger than 30 in good health. Sequenced material: memory (CD45RO+) T cells sorted from blood. For the CDR3, the DNA is TGTGCCAGTACCATCCGAACCGGGACAGGGATGAGCGGGGAGCTGTTTTTT. Its translation: CASTIRTGTGMSGELFF.